Below, one T cell receptor beta chain is given with its context. Its specificity is not known. Relative to the germline gene, one junction end is altered; a read error may explain this. Documented time point: baseline, week 1 (first vaccination visit). Treatment described: pre-vaccination baseline after standard-of-care therapy. Germline CDR1 and CDR2: SSHAT and FNYEAQ (reference sequence). The CDR3 is 14 residues long. The sample originates from a study of a mutant IDH1 vaccine in newly diagnosed glioma. Study-wide background: Treated individuals were approximately 60% male and about 38% female, averaging roughly 43 years of age.

The study's findings and limits: Patients showed vaccine-induced immune responses at a rate of roughly 93%.

Profiling relied on immunoSEQ multiplex PCR, and the TCRdb table lists in-frame clones only, not all of them. The sample lists about 63,000 clones, 83% occurring once. The chain carries TRBV7-7 and TRBJ2-5; maybe TRBD2 (6 bases). The specimen comprised peripheral blood mononuclear cells (PBMCs), sampled from a glioma patient treated with radiotherapy, temozolomide or both. This clonotype was obtained from a woman under 30 with glioma. Some clones in this sample may be carry-over from other donors' samples. CDR3 in DNA: TGTGCTAGCAGCAGGGACTGGGGCCAGGAGACCCAGTACTTC. Its translation is CASSRDWGQETQYF.